These 28 T cell receptor beta chains came from one sample sequenced in a study of blood T cell repertoires in COVID-19. Repertoires were generated with immunoSEQ multiplex PCR, while TCRdb's copy carries only in-frame clones and drops some. The table includes about 50,000 clones, 70% to 90% detected once. The sequencing input was peripheral blood. The receptor set was obtained from a human donor in a cohort sampled during active COVID-19.

The J gene is TRBJ1-6, the V gene TRBV6-5, with D unclear. Germline V gives CDR1 MNHEY, CDR2 SVGAGI. There are 14 residues in the CDR3. The V end was cut by 8 bases, the J end by 5 bases, with 13 bases between. The CDR3 is CASRRSGNNSPLHF. CDR3 coding DNA: TGTGCCAGCCGACGTTCGGGTAATAATTCACCCCTCCACTTT.

This clone came up once. The chain carries TRBV5-1 and TRBJ2-3; D is possibly TRBD1 (6 bases). V was pared by 0 bases and J by 5 bases, with 7 bases between. Germline assignment: CDR1 SGHRS and CDR2 YFSETQ. CDR3 length: 13 residues. The CDR3 protein is CASSLGRGDTQYF. CDR3 nucleotide sequence: TGCGCCAGCAGCTTGGGCAGGGGAGATACGCAGTATTTT.

The chain employs TRBV19 and TRBJ2-3; tentative D call: TRBD2 (6 bases). V lost 7 bases and J 2 bases, leaving 16 bases between the germline ends. Looked up from germline, CDR1 is LNHDA and CDR2 is SQIVND (reference sequence). This CDR3 region has 15 residues. CDR3 coding DNA: TGTGCCAGTACCCCCGGCCGGGGGACCACAGATACGCAGTATTTT. This gives the protein CASTPGRGTTDTQYF.

The chain combines TRBV30 with TRBJ2-2; D perhaps matches TRBD1 (6 bases). The V end was cut by 8 bases, the J end by 6 bases, with 10 bases between. The germline V gene has CDR1 GTSNPN and CDR2 SVGIG (reference sequence). The CDR3 totals 11 residues. CDR3 nucleotides: TGTGCCCTTAACAGGGCCGGGGAGCTGTTTTTT. Residues: CALNRAGELFF. The entire variable domain, with the rest obtained from reference TRBV30 and TRBJ2-2, is as follows: SQTIHQWPATLVQPVGSPLSLECTVEGTSNPNLYWYRQAAGRGLQLLFYSVGIGQISSEVPQNLSASRPQDRQFILSSKKLLLSDSGFYLCALNRAGELFFGEGSRLTVL.

As regards this clone: In the same sample, other DNA sequences code for this CDR3. The genes are TRBV19 and TRBJ1-5; TRBD1 aligns across 11 bases. The CDR3 is 15 residues long. The J segment lost 4 bases and the V segment lost 5 bases, leaving 4 bases of the junction unmatched. In germline, CDR1 is LNHDA, CDR2 SQIVND (reference sequence). For the CDR3, the DNA is TGTGCCAGTAGTGTGGACAGGGGGCTTAATCAGCCCCAGCATTTT. Its translation is CASSVDRGLNQPQHF.

The chain joins TRBV5-1 to TRBJ1-2; 9 positions agree with TRBD1. The CDR3 spans 16 residues. V dropped 4 bases and J dropped 4; count of bases not matched to a gene: 11. From germline, CDR1 is SGHRS and CDR2 YFSETQ. CDR3 nucleotides: TGCGCCAGCAGCGCACCTGACAGGGGGGTCATCTATGGCTACACCTTC. It translates to CASSAPDRGVIYGYTF.

The V gene is TRBV5-4, the J gene TRBJ2-3, with D perhaps matching TRBD2 (6 bases). Germline CDR1 SGHNT, CDR2 YYREEE (reference sequence). The V gene lost 3 bases and the J gene lost 5 bases, with 19 bases spanning the gap. This CDR3 has 16 residues. In DNA, the CDR3 is TGTGCCAGCAGCTCTCCTAGCGTAAGAGGGAAAGATACGCAGTATTTT. Translated: CASSSPSVRGKDTQYF.

The chain is built from TRBV10-3 and TRBJ2-1; a weak D match, TRBD1 (6 bases). CDR3 size: 15 residues. Germline CDR1 ENHRY, CDR2 SYGVKD. V was trimmed by 6 bases and J by 6 bases, leaving 18 bases between them. Written as DNA, the CDR3 is TGTGCCATCAGCAGGGACACACGGATGACCAATGAGCAGTTCTTC. This gives the protein CAISRDTRMTNEQFF.

The J gene is TRBJ2-4, the V gene TRBV29-1, with 9 nucleotides matching TRBD1. The CDR3 is made up of 15 amino acids. Germline CDR1 and CDR2: SQVTM and ANQGSEA. Unmatched junction bases numbered 7, after V lost 0 bases and J lost 7 bases. In nucleotides, the CDR3 is TGCAGCGTTGAAGAGGCCGGGACAGGGAAGAACATTCAGTACTTC. It specifies CSVEEAGTGKNIQYF.

V usage is TRBV7-9 and J usage is TRBJ1-1, with 12 bases that match TRBD1. Looked up from germline, CDR1 is SEHNR and CDR2 is FQNEAQ (reference sequence). Unmatched junction bases numbered 9, after V lost 5 bases and J lost 8 bases. The CDR3 is 15 amino acids. The CDR3 sequence: CASSLPGQGAGEAFF. CDR3 in DNA: TGTGCCAGCAGCCTTCCGGGACAGGGGGCTGGGGAAGCTTTCTTT.

This clone showed up just once. The chain recombines TRBV5-1 with TRBJ2-3, with 8 bases lining up with TRBD2. The CDR3 consists of 16 residues. V shed 0 bases, J shed 2 bases, and the junction held 5 bases outside the gene matches. Germline-derived CDR1 and CDR2 are SGHRS and YFSETQ. The CDR3 region has the DNA TGCGCCAGCAGCTTGGAGGTTAGCGGGACCACAGATACGCAGTATTTT. This gives the protein CASSLEVSGTTDTQYF.

This chain links TRBV3-1 (or the pseudogene TRBV3-2) with TRBJ2-1; 8 bases agree with TRBD2. Germline V gives CDR1 LGHDT, CDR2 YNNKEL (reference sequence). V gave up 4 bases and J gave up 4 bases; unmatched junction bases: 3. The CDR3 has 14 residues. The CDR3 here is CASSPSGGYNEQFF. CDR3 DNA sequence: TGTGCCAGCAGCCCAAGCGGGGGTTACAATGAGCAGTTCTTC.

The chain combines TRBV3-1 (or the pseudogene TRBV3-2) with TRBJ1-1, with D tentatively TRBD1 (5 bases). V lost 3 bases and J 5 bases, leaving 16 bases between the germline ends. The germline CDR1 and CDR2 sequences are LGHDT and YNNKEL (reference sequence). The CDR3 has 15 residues. This CDR3 reads CASSHIPNGGTEAFF. The CDR3 DNA is TGTGCCAGCAGCCATATCCCAAATGGGGGGACTGAAGCTTTCTTT.

In DNA, the CDR3 is TGTGCCAGCAGCGCAGGGGGAGGGAACACTGAAGCTTTCTTT. It translates to CASSAGGGNTEAFF. The V gene is TRBV7-6, the J gene TRBJ1-1; 7 bases align to TRBD1. V shed 5 bases, J shed 1 base, and the junction held 4 bases outside the gene matches. The CDR3 loop spans 14 amino acids. Germline loops: CDR1 SGHVS, CDR2 FNYEAQ.

The rearrangement joins TRBV18 to TRBJ2-5, with 7 bases that match TRBD1. The V gene's germline CDR1 is KGHSH and CDR2 LQKENI. V was pared by 4 bases and J by 3 bases, with 11 bases of the junction left unmatched. CDR3 length: 16 amino acids. The CDR3 loop is CASSLRFTGVEETQYF. DNA for the CDR3: TGTGCCAGCTCACTTCGTTTCACAGGGGTAGAAGAGACCCAGTACTTC.

The chain is built from TRBV4-3 and TRBJ2-3; TRBD2 agrees at 11 bases. Trimming removed 4 bases from V and 0 bases from J; junction bases left unmatched: 12. The germline CDR1 and CDR2 sequences are LGHNA and YSLEER. The CDR3 covers 19 residues. This CDR3 reads CASSLSLAGGLSSTDTQYF. In DNA form, the CDR3 reads TGCGCCAGCAGCCTCTCCCTAGCGGGAGGCCTCTCTAGCACAGATACGCAGTATTTT.

V gene TRBV2 combines with J gene TRBJ2-3, with 10 bases that match TRBD1. Germline assignment: CDR1 SNHLY and CDR2 FYNNEI. The CDR3 extends over 15 amino acids. V lost 4 bases to trimming and J lost 7 bases; unmatched junction nucleotides: 8. CDR3 region: CASSGDRGHSNTQYF. The CDR3 DNA sequence: TGTGCCAGCAGTGGCGACAGGGGGCACTCTAATACGCAGTATTTT.

The chain combines TRBV7-8 with TRBJ2-5; D is unresolved. The CDR3 loop spans 14 amino acids. Germline values: CDR1 SGHVS, CDR2 FQNEAQ. V lost 4 bases and J lost 5, with 14 bases in between. The CDR3 reads CASSSGIIRETQYF. The CDR3 coding sequence is TGTGCCAGCAGCTCCGGAATAATCAGGGAGACCCAGTACTTC.

J is TRBJ2-3 and V is TRBV7-3, with D possibly TRBD2 on 6 matching bases. With 3 bases removed from V and 0 bases from J, the gap between germline ends came to 7 bases. Germline CDR1 reads SGHTA; CDR2 reads FQGTGA. This CDR3 comprises 14 residues. The CDR3, as DNA: TGTGCCAGCAGCTTTGGGACTAGCACAGATACGCAGTATTTT. Amino acids: CASSFGTSTDTQYF.

The chain couples TRBV28 to TRBJ2-1; a weak D match, TRBD2 (6 bases). V dropped 8 bases and J dropped 5 bases, with 13 bases sitting between them. The CDR3 contains 13 residues. Germline V lookup: CDR1 MDHEN, CDR2 SYDVKM. This CDR3 reads CASGGGRDNEQFF. The CDR3 nucleotides are TGTGCCAGCGGGGGAGGACGCGACAATGAGCAGTTCTTC.

The V call is TRBV5-6, the J call TRBJ2-1; 10 bases are a match to TRBD1. This CDR3 is built from 15 residues. V was clipped by 1 base and J by 10 bases; unmatched bases: 8. The germline CDR1 and CDR2 sequences are SGHDT and YYEEEE. The CDR3 DNA sequence: TGTGCCAGCAGCTTGCAAGGACAGGGGGTGAGGGAGCAGTTCTTC. Protein product: CASSLQGQGVREQFF.

This chain uses TRBV5-1 with TRBJ2-3; tentative D call: TRBD2 (6 bases). Looked up from germline, CDR1 is SGHRS and CDR2 is YFSETQ. The CDR3 loop spans 14 amino acids. The V end was cut by 5 bases, the J end by 0 bases, with 10 bases between. This CDR3 is CASRAGGSTDTQYF. The CDR3 DNA follows: TGCGCCAGCAGGGCCGGAGGGAGCACAGATACGCAGTATTTT.

The rearrangement joins TRBV5-6 to TRBJ2-3, with TRBD1 as a possible D gene (6 bases). The CDR3 loop spans 12 amino acids. Germline V gene sequence: CDR1 SGHDT, CDR2 YYEEEE. V gave up 4 bases and J gave up 9 bases, with 12 bases separating them. DNA for the CDR3: TGTGCCAGCAGCGGGGAACAGGGAACGCAGTATTTT. Translating gives CASSGEQGTQYF. Full variable domain (outside the CDR3, taken from reference TRBV5-6 and TRBJ2-3): DAGVTQSPTHLIKTRGQQVTLRCSPKSGHDTVSWYQQALGQGPQFIFQYYEEEERQRGNFPDRFSGHQFPNYSSELNVNALLLGDSALYLCASSGEQGTQYFGPGTRLTVL.

CDR3 nucleotide sequence: TGTGCCAGCAGTCCTGCCGGGTTAATTAAGCAGTACGTC. As protein: CASSPAGLIKQYV. The chain links TRBV27 to TRBJ2-7; D unresolved. Trimming removed 5 bases from V and 8 bases from J, with 16 bases in between. The CDR3 has 13 amino acids. The germline gives CDR1 MNHEY, CDR2 SMNVEV (reference sequence).

The chain couples TRBV30 to TRBJ1-4, with 10 bases aligning to TRBD1. Per germline, CDR1 GTSNPN and CDR2 SVGIG (reference sequence). J gave up 6 bases and V 2 bases, and 6 bases lay outside the gene matches. The CDR3 length is 15 residues. CDR3 sequence reads: CAWSPRTGGYEKLFF. Here the CDR3 DNA reads TGTGCCTGGAGTCCTCGGACAGGGGGATATGAAAAACTGTTTTTT.

V and J are TRBV10-3 and TRBJ2-2, with a possible D match to TRBD1 (6 bases). The germline V gene has CDR1 ENHRY and CDR2 SYGVKD. V lost 3 bases to trimming and J lost 5 bases, with 10 bases between them. The CDR3 has 14 amino acids. The CDR3 bases are TGTGCCATCAGTGACTTACAGGGAACCGGGGAGCTGTTTTTT. Its translation: CAISDLQGTGELFF.

The gene calls are TRBV7-2 and TRBJ2-2; 8 nucleotides agree with TRBD1. CDR3 length: 16 residues. With 2 bases clipped from V and 6 bases from J, the junction kept 8 bases outside the gene matches. Germline V CDR1 and CDR2: SGHTA, FQGNSA. In nucleotides, the CDR3 is TGTGCCAGCAGCTTAAGGACAGGGTATCTGGCCGGGGAGCTGTTTTTT. Translating gives CASSLRTGYLAGELFF.

The rearrangement joins TRBV6-5 to TRBJ1-3; D is possibly TRBD1 (6 bases). Germline V gene data show CDR1 as MNHEY and CDR2 as SVGAGI. This CDR3 spans 16 amino acids. V lost 0 bases and J 4 bases, leaving 13 bases between the germline ends. CDR3 sequence reads: CASSYSSGARGNTIYF. CDR3 bases: TGTGCCAGCAGTTACTCTTCAGGGGCAAGAGGAAACACCATATATTTT.